The clone carrying this TCR beta chain has just one count. Its antigen is currently unknown. CDR1 MNHEY and CDR2 SMNVEV come from the germline V gene (reference sequence). Trimming removed 6 bases at V and 7 bases at J, with 6 bases between. CDR3 length: 10 residues. The record originates from a study of cytomegalovirus exposure and HLA in healthy donors. This PCR relied on a set of 60 Vbeta primers and 13 Jbeta primers. Measured with immunoSEQ multiplex PCR; TCRdb has only the in-frame clones, and not every one. The sample shows roughly 100,000 clones, roughly 73% of them seen only once. Findings and caveats of the study: In a later analysis, compared with equally common non-associated chains, HLA-associated beta chains were more expanded. For most TCR beta V segments, an earlier analysis put the productive rate at about 87% or about 30% of the time. Most TCR sequences were rare, but some public TCRs occurred in many donors.

The V gene is TRBV27, the J gene TRBJ1-1; D unclear. The sample was PBMCs. The source is a man aged 35-49 years in good health and CMV-seronegative. CDR3 sequence: CASSPNEAFF. The CDR3 coding sequence is TGTGCCAGCAGCCCTAATGAAGCTTTCTTT.